This TCR beta chain came from a study of patients and donors after allogeneic stem cell transplantation. Each CDR3 protein is one row after TCRdb ran MiXCR on the RT-PCR reads. This sample has about a million distinct CDR3 sequences, with 15% to 20% found just once. Deletions cut 0 bases from V and 5 bases from J, with 19 bases between. Per the germline V gene, CDR1 is SGHRS and CDR2 is YFSETQ. This CDR3 region has 17 residues. V usage is TRBV5-1 and J usage is TRBJ2-3, with D perhaps TRBD2 (6 bases). This clonotype was sampled from a human donor who was either an allogeneic HSCT recipient or a stem cell or donor lymphocyte infusion donor (not recorded which). It is not recorded whose cells these are; they may come from a transplant donor. Sequenced sample: blood, either unsorted or a sorted T cell fraction (not recorded which). As DNA, the CDR3 is TGCGCCAGCAGCTTGGAGTTCGTCGGGAGATTGGGAGATACGCAGTATTTT. Amino acid sequence: CASSLEFVGRLGDTQYF.